A single TCR beta chain is shown here with its context. These data belong to a study of blood T cell repertoires in COVID-19. For the study at large: Sites in the United States, Italy and Spain provided acute and convalescent COVID-19 samples. Sample material is recorded as cDNA or gDNA derived from T cells, B-cell-depleted T cells, or PBMCs.

Looked up from germline, CDR1 is LGHDT and CDR2 is YNNKEL (reference sequence). V lost 1 base to trimming and J lost 2 bases; unmatched junction nucleotides: 6. The CDR3 covers 17 residues. As originally analysed: By means of reference gene primer amplification, nucleated cell counts were estimated. This table comes from immunoSEQ multiplex PCR, and its TCRdb copy is limited to in-frame clones, with some not included. V, J and clone size reflect that table, while D and trimming were determined from the DNA. The table records some 140,000 clones, 84% of them present only once. The sequenced sample was peripheral blood. This chain connects TRBV3-1 (or the pseudogene TRBV3-2) to TRBJ2-3, with 10 bases fitting TRBD2. The clonotype was recovered from a human donor in a cohort sampled during active COVID-19. The CDR3 spells CASSQGLAGAYTDTQYF. CDR3 bases: TGTGCCAGCAGCCAAGGGCTAGCGGGGGCGTACACAGATACGCAGTATTTT.